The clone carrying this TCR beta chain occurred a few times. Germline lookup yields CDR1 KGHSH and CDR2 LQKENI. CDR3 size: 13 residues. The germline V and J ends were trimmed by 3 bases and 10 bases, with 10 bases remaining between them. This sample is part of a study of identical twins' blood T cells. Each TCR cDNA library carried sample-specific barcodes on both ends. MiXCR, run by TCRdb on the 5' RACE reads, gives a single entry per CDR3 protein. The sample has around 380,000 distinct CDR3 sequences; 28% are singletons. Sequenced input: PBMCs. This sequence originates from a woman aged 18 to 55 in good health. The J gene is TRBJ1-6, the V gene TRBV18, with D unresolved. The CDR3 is CASSPDPASPLHF. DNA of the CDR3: TGTGCCAGCTCACCGGACCCCGCGTCACCCCTCCACTTT.